The table lists the clone carrying this T cell receptor beta chain with a count of one. The sample is drawn from a study of blood T cells in healthy people across ages. Each sample gave at least 6.5 million isolated PBMCs. The second PCR ran roughly 6 to 12 cycles with a sample-barcoded 5' primer and J-beta primers. TCRdb re-analysed the 5' RACE reads in MiXCR, keeping a single row per CDR3 protein. The sample holds approximately 780,000 distinct CDR3 sequences; around 24% are singletons and the top ten take 2.5% to 3.5%. The CDR3 spans 14 residues. Germline V gives CDR1 DFQATT, CDR2 SNEGSKA (reference sequence). This sample was also put to use in a study of T cells of mothers and their children. This second study notes: A few healthy Caucasian mothers, along with their six children, served as the donors. In each mother, TCR beta CDR3 reads exceeded 8 million; in each child, they numbered some 3 million.

Sequenced sample: blood. V usage is TRBV20-1 and J usage is TRBJ2-1, with TRBD2 matching over 8 bases. The receptor's source is a boy aged 10-17 years in good health. CDR3 coding DNA: TGCGGGACCTCAAAAGCGGGGGTCCCGGATGAGCAGTTCTTC. It specifies CGTSKAGVPDEQFF.